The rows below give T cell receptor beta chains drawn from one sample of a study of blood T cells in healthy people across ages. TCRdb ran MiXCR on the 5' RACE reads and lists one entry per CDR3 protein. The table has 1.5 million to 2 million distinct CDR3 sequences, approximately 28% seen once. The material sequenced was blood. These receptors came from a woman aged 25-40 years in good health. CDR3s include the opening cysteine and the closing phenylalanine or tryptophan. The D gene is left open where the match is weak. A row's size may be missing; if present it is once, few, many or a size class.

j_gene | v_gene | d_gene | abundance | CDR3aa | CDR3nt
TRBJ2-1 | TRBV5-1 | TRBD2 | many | CASSRRGGAGDNEQFF | TGCGCCAGCAGCCGGCGGGGGGGGGCGGGTGACAATGAGCAGTTCTTC
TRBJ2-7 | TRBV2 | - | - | CASSPSQGSYEQYF | TGTGCCAGCAGCCCTTCCCAGGGTTCCTACGAGCAGTACTTC
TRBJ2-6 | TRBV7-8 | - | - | CASSLSGSRSLANVLTF | TGTGCCAGCAGCTTATCGGGGTCGCGGAGTCTAGCCAACGTCCTGACTTTC
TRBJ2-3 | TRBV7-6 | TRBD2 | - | CASSFWSREGGTDTQYF | TGTGCCAGCAGCTTTTGGTCGCGGGAGGGGGGCACAGATACGCAGTATTTT
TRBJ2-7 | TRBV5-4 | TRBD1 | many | CASSKGQNYEQYF | TGTGCCAGCAGCAAGGGACAGAACTACGAGCAGTACTTC
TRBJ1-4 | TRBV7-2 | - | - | CASSSGRAAHEKLFF | TGTGCCAGCAGCTCAGGTCGGGCAGCGCATGAAAAACTGTTTTTT
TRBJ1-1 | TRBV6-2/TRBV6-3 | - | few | CASSLFGQRRSNTEAFF | TGTGCCAGCAGTCTTTTCGGACAGCGACGTTCGAACACTGAAGCTTTCTTT
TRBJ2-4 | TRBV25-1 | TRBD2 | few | CASTSPGGAKNIQYF | TGTGCCAGCACCTCTCCGGGGGGGGCCAAAAACATTCAGTACTTC
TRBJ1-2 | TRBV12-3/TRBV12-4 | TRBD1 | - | CASSLRTGGTDGYTF | TGTGCCAGCAGTTTGCGGACAGGGGGAACGGATGGCTACACCTTC
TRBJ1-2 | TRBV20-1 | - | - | CSAGRETASVTF | TGCAGTGCTGGCCGGGAGACAGCTTCGGTCACCTTC
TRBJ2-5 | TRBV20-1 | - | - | CSARDPQGTRGTQYF | TGCAGTGCTAGAGATCCACAGGGAACACGGGGGACCCAGTACTTC
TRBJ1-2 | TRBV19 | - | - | CASIGGTANYGYTF | TGTGCCAGTATCGGCGGGACCGCAAACTATGGCTACACCTTC
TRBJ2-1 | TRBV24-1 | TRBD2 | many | CATSRLSGGYNEQFF | TGTGCCACCAGTCGCCTAAGCGGGGGGTACAATGAGCAGTTCTTC
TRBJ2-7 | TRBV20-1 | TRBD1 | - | CSALQTGKNYEQYF | TGCAGTGCCCTCCAGACAGGGAAAAACTACGAGCAGTACTTC
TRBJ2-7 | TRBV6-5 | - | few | CASSAGRGSYEQYF | TGTGCCAGCAGTGCCGGACGGGGGTCCTACGAGCAGTACTTC
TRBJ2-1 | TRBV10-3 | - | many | CAISDGRPSYNEQFF | TGTGCCATCAGTGACGGGAGACCCTCCTACAATGAGCAGTTCTTC
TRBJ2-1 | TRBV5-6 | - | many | CASSLSETYNEQFF | TGTGCCAGCAGCTTATCGGAAACCTACAATGAGCAGTTCTTC
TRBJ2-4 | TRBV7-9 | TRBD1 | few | CASSRAGYRTGPSLAKNIQYF | TGTGCCAGCAGCCGAGCAGGGTATCGGACAGGCCCATCCTTAGCCAAAAACATTCAGTACTTC
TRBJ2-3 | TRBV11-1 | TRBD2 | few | CASSHPTSGIGGDTQYF | TGTGCCAGCAGCCACCCGACTAGCGGAATAGGGGGAGATACGCAGTATTTT
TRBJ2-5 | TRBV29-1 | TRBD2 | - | CSVMGLAGVETQYF | TGCAGCGTGATGGGACTAGCGGGGGTGGAGACCCAGTACTTC
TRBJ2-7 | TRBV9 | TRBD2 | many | CASSVGQGLAKQYF | TGTGCCAGCAGCGTAGGTCAGGGACTAGCAAAGCAGTACTTC
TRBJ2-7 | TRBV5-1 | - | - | CASSPTLTTYEQYF | TGCGCCAGCAGCCCGACCCTAACAACCTACGAGCAGTACTTC
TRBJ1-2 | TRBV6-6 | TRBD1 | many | CASSSGQGTGYTF | TGTGCCAGCAGTTCCGGACAGGGGACTGGCTACACCTTC
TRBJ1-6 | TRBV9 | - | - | CASSAGGGRGISPLHF | TGTGCCAGCAGCGCAGGCGGCGGCAGGGGTATTTCACCCCTCCACTTT
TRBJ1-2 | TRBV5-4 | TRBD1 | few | CASSFPGTGGFGYTF | TGTGCCAGCAGCTTCCCCGGGACAGGGGGCTTTGGCTACACCTTC
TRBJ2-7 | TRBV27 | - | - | CASTPEPGVGQGGQKSYEQYF | TGTGCCAGCACCCCGGAACCGGGTGTAGGGCAGGGGGGACAAAAGTCCTACGAGCAGTACTTC
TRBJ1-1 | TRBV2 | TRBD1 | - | CASSEALGTGAAFF | TGTGCCAGCAGTGAAGCGCTTGGGACAGGGGCCGCTTTCTTT
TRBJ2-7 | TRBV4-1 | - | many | CASQPGQPGEQYF | TGCGCCAGCCAGCCGGGACAACCGGGGGAGCAGTACTTC
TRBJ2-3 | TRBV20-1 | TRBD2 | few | CSVRGGIDTQYF | TGCAGTGTCCGGGGGGGGATAGATACGCAGTATTTT
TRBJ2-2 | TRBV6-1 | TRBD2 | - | CASSAGGATTGELFF | TGTGCCAGCAGCGCCGGGGGGGCCACGACCGGGGAGCTGTTTTTT
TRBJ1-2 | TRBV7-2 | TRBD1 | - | CASSPGTGAGYGYTF | TGTGCCAGCAGCCCCGGGACAGGGGCTGGATATGGCTACACCTTC
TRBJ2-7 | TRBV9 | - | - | CASSVEGGREQYF | TGTGCCAGCAGCGTAGAGGGGGGCAGGGAGCAGTACTTC
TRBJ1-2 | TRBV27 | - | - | CASTGDSGGGYTF | TGTGCCAGCACCGGTGACTCTGGGGGGGGCTACACCTTC
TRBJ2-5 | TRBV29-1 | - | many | CSVAQGGTATQYF | TGCAGCGTCGCCCAGGGAGGTACTGCGACCCAGTACTTC
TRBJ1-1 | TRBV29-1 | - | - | CSVEVKENTEAFF | TGCAGCGTTGAAGTTAAGGAGAACACTGAAGCTTTCTTT
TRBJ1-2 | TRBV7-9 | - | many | CASSRLDTAVGSGYTF | TGTGCCAGCAGCCGCCTGGACACCGCCGTAGGAAGCGGCTACACCTTC
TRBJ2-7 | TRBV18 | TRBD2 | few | CASSPSTSGVLSEQYF | TGTGCCAGCTCACCATCGACTAGCGGGGTTCTTTCCGAGCAGTACTTC
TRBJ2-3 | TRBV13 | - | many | CASSGRGPSGDTQYF | TGTGCCAGCAGCGGCCGGGGACCGAGCGGCGATACGCAGTATTTT
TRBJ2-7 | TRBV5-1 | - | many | CASSLDVPQGSSYEQYF | TGCGCCAGCAGCTTGGACGTCCCGCAGGGGAGCTCCTACGAGCAGTACTTC
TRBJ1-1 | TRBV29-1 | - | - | CSVVLGEPEAFF | TGCAGCGTTGTGCTAGGGGAGCCTGAAGCTTTCTTT